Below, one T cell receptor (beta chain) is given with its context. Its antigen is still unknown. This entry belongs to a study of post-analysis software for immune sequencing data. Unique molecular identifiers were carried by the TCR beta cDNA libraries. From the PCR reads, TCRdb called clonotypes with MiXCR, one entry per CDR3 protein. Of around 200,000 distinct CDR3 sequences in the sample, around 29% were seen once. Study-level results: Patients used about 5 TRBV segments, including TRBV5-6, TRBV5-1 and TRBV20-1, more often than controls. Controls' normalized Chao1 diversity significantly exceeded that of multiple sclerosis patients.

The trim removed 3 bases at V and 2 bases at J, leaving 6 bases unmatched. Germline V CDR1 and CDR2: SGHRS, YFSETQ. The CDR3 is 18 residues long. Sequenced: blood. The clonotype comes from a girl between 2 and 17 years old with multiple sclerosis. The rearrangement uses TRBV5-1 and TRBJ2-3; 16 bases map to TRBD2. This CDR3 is CASSSGGLAGGTTDTQYF. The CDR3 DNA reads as TGCGCCAGCAGCTCGGGGGGACTAGCGGGAGGGACCACAGATACGCAGTATTTT.